A selection of T cell receptor beta chains follows, all from one sample in a study of shared clonotypes between healthy human individuals. Produced via immunoSEQ multiplex PCR; TCRdb's table is partial and in-frame only. The sample carries over 2,000,000 clones, around 93% recorded once. Input material: naive CD8+ T cells from PBMCs. The receptors stem from a young man in good health. Some clones in this sample may be carry-over from other donors' samples. CDR3s include the opening cysteine and the closing phenylalanine or tryptophan. Fields, in order: J gene, V gene, D gene, clone size, CDR3 protein, CDR3 DNA. D genes are given only for firm matches. Size is omitted from some rows. Given values are once, few, many or a class for expanded clones.

TRBJ1-1 TRBV4-2 - - CASSQDGEGMALEAFF TGTGCCAGCAGCCAAGATGGTGAAGGAATGGCTCTTGAAGCTTTCTTT
TRBJ2-3 TRBV27 TRBD2 - CASGGLAGGPNGDTQYF TGTGCCAGCGGCGGACTAGCGGGAGGGCCCAATGGAGATACGCAGTATTTT
TRBJ2-1 TRBV5-5 - once CASRQAEYYNEQFF TGTGCCAGCAGACAGGCGGAATACTACAATGAGCAGTTCTTC
TRBJ2-3 TRBV28 TRBD2 - CASTPTSVSTDTQYF TGTGCCAGCACGCCAACTAGCGTGAGCACAGATACGCAGTATTTT
TRBJ1-5 TRBV27 - few CASSLMSNQPQHF TGTGCCAGCAGTTTGATGAGCAATCAGCCCCAGCATTTT
TRBJ2-3 TRBV7-9 TRBD2 once CASSLVIGGSGTDTQYF TGTGCCAGCAGCTTAGTAATTGGCGGGAGTGGCACAGATACGCAGTATTTT
TRBJ2-7 TRBV11-2 - - CASSLEDYEQYF TGTGCCAGCAGCTTAGAGGACTACGAGCAGTACTTC
TRBJ1-4 TRBV2 - - CASSEARPNEKLFF TGTGCCAGCAGTGAAGCGCGACCTAATGAAAAACTGTTTTTT
TRBJ1-1 TRBV21-1 - - CASSSRQYTEAFF TGTGCCAGCAGCTCCCGACAGTACACTGAAGCTTTCTTT
TRBJ2-1 TRBV6-1 TRBD2 - CASSALIPGLLSNEQFF TGTGCCAGCAGTGCACTTATACCGGGACTACTTTCCAATGAGCAGTTCTTC
TRBJ2-1 TRBV6-4 TRBD2 - CASSDPPRLAERNNEQFF TGTGCCAGCAGTGACCCTCCGCGACTAGCGGAAAGAAACAATGAGCAGTTCTTC
TRBJ1-2 TRBV19 TRBD1 once CASSKWDRFYGYTF TGTGCCAGTAGTAAGTGGGACAGATTCTATGGCTACACCTTC
TRBJ2-1 TRBV27 TRBD2 - CASSFGLAGGPHNEQFF TGTGCCAGCAGTTTTGGACTAGCGGGAGGGCCCCACAATGAGCAGTTCTTC
TRBJ2-2 TRBV4-3 TRBD2 - CASSQDHSGRYTGELFF TGCGCCAGCAGCCAAGATCATAGCGGGCGTTACACCGGGGAGCTGTTTTTT
TRBJ2-1 TRBV30 TRBD2 - CAWKGSGLSSYNEQFF TGTGCCTGGAAGGGTAGCGGGCTGAGCTCCTACAATGAGCAGTTCTTC
TRBJ2-7 TRBV5-6 - - CASSPRHEPYEQYF TGTGCCAGCAGCCCCCGACACGAGCCCTACGAGCAGTACTTC
TRBJ2-5 TRBV15 - - CATSSRGLKETQYF TGTGCCACCAGCAGTCGAGGTCTAAAAGAGACCCAGTACTTC
TRBJ2-7 TRBV9 TRBD2 - CASSVGGLAGGYEQYF TGTGCCAGCAGCGTAGGGGGACTAGCGGGAGGGTACGAGCAGTACTTC
TRBJ1-2 TRBV2 - - CASSGNRADGYTF TGTGCCAGCAGTGGAAACAGGGCGGATGGCTACACCTTC
TRBJ1-5 TRBV5-1 - - CASSLGRDGNQPQHF TGCGCCAGCAGCTTGGGTAGGGATGGCAATCAGCCCCAGCATTTT
TRBJ1-2 TRBV28 - - CAGRGVREESAGYTF TGTGCCGGTAGGGGGGTTCGCGAAGAGTCGGCTGGCTACACCTTC
TRBJ2-2 TRBV6-6 TRBD1 - CASSYAGQGIGELFF TGTGCCAGCAGTTACGCCGGACAGGGAATCGGGGAGCTGTTTTTT
TRBJ1-5 TRBV7-9 - - CASSLDAGPSNQPQHF TGTGCCAGCAGTTTGGACGCAGGGCCGAGCAATCAGCCCCAGCATTTT
TRBJ2-3 TRBV9 - - CASSHTKGDDLRGTQYF TGTGCCAGCAGCCATACAAAGGGGGACGATCTAAGAGGTACGCAGTATTTT
TRBJ2-3 TRBV7-3 - - CASSSRGGGTDTQYF TGTGCCAGCAGCTCCCGAGGTGGAGGCACAGATACGCAGTATTTT
TRBJ1-5 TRBV5-5 TRBD1 - CASSLTGQGQYQPQHF TGTGCCAGCAGTTTAACCGGACAGGGTCAATATCAGCCCCAGCATTTT
TRBJ1-2 TRBV4-3 - - CASSQEPGNPYGYTF TGCGCCAGCAGCCAAGAACCAGGGAATCCCTATGGCTACACCTTC
TRBJ2-2 TRBV4-2 TRBD2 - CASSQTHGTSGNTGELFF TGTGCCAGCAGCCAGACGCACGGGACTAGCGGGAACACCGGGGAGCTGTTTTTT
TRBJ2-5 TRBV9 - - CASSAPYHETQYF TGTGCCAGCAGCGCGCCTTATCATGAGACCCAGTACTTC